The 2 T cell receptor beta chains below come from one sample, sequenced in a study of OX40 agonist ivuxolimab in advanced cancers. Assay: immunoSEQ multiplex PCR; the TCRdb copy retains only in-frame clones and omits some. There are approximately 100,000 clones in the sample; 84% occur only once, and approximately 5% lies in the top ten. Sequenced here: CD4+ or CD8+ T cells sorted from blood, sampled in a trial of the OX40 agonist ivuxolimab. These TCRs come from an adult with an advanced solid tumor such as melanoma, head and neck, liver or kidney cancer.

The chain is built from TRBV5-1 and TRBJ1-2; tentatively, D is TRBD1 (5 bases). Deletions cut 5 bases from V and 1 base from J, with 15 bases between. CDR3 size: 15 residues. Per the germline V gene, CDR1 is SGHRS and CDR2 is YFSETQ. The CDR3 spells CASRPATGLNYGYTF. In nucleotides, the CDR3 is TGCGCCAGCAGACCGGCAACGGGGCTTAACTATGGCTACACCTTC.

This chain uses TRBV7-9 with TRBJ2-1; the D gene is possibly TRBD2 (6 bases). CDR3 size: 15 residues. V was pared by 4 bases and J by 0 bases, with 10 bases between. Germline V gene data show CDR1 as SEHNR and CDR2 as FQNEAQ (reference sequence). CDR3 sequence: CASSSLAISYNEQFF. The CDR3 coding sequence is TGTGCCAGCAGCTCGCTAGCGATCTCCTACAATGAGCAGTTCTTC. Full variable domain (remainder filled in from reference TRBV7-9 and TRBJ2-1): DTGVSQNPRHKITKRGQNVTFRCDPISEHNRLYWYRQTLGQGPEFLTYFQNEAQLEKSRLLSDRFSAERPKGSFSTLEIQRTEQGDSAMYLCASSSLAISYNEQFFGPGTRLTVL.